There are many counts of the clone carrying this T cell receptor (beta chain). The data derive from a study of spatial heterogeneity in lung cancer. This CDR3 has 11 amino acids. V lost 3 bases and J lost 8; bases outside the gene matches: 1. The germline V gene has CDR1 GTSNPN and CDR2 SVGIG (reference sequence). Using its own MiXCR run on the 5' RACE reads, TCRdb lists one record per CDR3 protein. The table shows roughly 79,000 distinct CDR3 sequences, with 10% to 15% occurring only once. As to time point: sample taken at primary tumor resection. Unsorted tumor, nontumor lung tissue or cryopreserved PBMC supplied the whole RNA.

This chain links TRBV30 with TRBJ1-1; 9 nucleotides agree with TRBD1. Sequences were derived from PBMCs, sampled at surgery. This clonotype was sampled from a male donor with early-stage non-small cell lung cancer. The CDR3: CAWRGTGEAFF. The DNA of the CDR3 is TGTGCCTGGAGGGGGACAGGGGAAGCTTTCTTT.